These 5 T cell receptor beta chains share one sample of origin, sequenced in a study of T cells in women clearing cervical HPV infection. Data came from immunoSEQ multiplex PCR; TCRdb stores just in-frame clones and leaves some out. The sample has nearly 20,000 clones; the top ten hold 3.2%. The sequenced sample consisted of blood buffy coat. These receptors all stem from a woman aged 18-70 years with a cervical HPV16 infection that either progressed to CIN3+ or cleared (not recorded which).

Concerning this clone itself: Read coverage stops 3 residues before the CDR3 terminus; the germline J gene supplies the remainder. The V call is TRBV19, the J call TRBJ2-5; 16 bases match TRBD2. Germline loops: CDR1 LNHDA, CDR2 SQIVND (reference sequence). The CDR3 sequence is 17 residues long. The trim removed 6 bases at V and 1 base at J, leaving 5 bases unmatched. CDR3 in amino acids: CASSPGLAGGGQETQYF. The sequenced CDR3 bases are TGTGCCAGTAGCCCGGGACTAGCGGGGGGGGGCCAAGAGACC.

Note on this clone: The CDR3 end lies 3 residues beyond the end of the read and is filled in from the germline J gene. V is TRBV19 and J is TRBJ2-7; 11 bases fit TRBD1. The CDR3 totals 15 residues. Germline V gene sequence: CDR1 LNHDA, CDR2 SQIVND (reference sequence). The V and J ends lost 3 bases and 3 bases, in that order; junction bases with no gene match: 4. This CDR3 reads CASSIIGTGGYEQYF. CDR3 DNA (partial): TGTGCCAGTAGTATTATCGGGACAGGGGGCTACGAG.

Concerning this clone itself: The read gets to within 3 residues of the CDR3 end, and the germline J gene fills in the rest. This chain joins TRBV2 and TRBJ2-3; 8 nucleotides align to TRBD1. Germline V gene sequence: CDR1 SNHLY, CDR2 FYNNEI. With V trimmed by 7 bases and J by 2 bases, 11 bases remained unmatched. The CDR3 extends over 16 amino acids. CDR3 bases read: TGTGCCAGCATCAAAGAGACAGGGGCCCTCACAGATACG. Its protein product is CASIKETGALTDT. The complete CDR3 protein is CASIKETGALTDTQYF.

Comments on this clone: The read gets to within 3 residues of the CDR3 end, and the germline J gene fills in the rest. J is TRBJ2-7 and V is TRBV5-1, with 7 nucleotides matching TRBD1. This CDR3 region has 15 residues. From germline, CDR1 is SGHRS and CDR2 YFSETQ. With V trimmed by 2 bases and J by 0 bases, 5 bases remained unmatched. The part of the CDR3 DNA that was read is TGCGCCAGCAGCTTAGGGACAGACAACTCCTACGAG. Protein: CASSLGTDNSYE. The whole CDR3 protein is CASSLGTDNSYEQYF. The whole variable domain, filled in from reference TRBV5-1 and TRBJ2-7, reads KAGVTQTPRYLIKTRGQQVTLSCSPISGHRSVSWYQQTPGQGLQFLFEYFSETQRNKGNFPGRFSGRQFSNSRSEMNVSTLELGDSALYLCASSLGTDNSYEQYFGPGTRLTVT.

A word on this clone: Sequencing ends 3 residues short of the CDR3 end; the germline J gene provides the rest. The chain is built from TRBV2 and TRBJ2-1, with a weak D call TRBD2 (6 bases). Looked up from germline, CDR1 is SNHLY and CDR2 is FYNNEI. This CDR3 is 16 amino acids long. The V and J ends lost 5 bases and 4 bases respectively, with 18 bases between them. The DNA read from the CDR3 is TGTGCCAGCAGTCTCCCCCGCGTGGGGGGTTACAATGAG. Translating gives CASSLPRVGGYNE. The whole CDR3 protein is CASSLPRVGGYNEQFF.